These 31 T cell receptor beta chains were sequenced from one sample in a study of cytomegalovirus exposure and HLA in healthy donors. It was with 60 Vbeta and 13 Jbeta primers that the PCR ran. The table came from immunoSEQ multiplex PCR; TCRdb's copy has only in-frame clones and leaves some out. Among 65,000 to 95,000 clones listed, around 80% were seen once. The sample taken for sequencing was PBMCs. Source of these receptors: a male donor in good health and CMV-seropositive.

This clone showed up just a few times. This chain links TRBV25-1 with TRBJ2-5; 10 bases align to TRBD1. The CDR3 totals 15 residues. Germline V gene sequence: CDR1 MGHDK, CDR2 SYGVNS. Germline trimming cut 7 bases from V and 5 bases from J; bases unmatched to any gene: 10. In DNA form, the CDR3 reads TGTGCCAGCACCCCCGGGACAGGGGATGTGGAGACCCAGTACTTC. Amino acid sequence: CASTPGTGDVETQYF.

This clone is medium-sized within its sample. This chain connects TRBV28 to TRBJ1-1, with D unresolved. The CDR3 consists of 15 residues. V was clipped by 5 bases and J by 0 bases, with 13 bases between them. The germline V gene has CDR1 MDHEN and CDR2 SYDVKM. CDR3 in DNA: TGTGCCAGCAGTCCCTGGTTGAACATGAACACTGAAGCTTTCTTT. Residues: CASSPWLNMNTEAFF.

The rearrangement joins TRBV7-9 to TRBJ2-2, with 10 bases fitting TRBD1. CDR1 is SEHNR, CDR2 FQNEAQ, per germline (reference sequence). Trimming removed 6 bases from V and 4 bases from J; junction bases left unmatched: 5. The CDR3 spans 15 residues. The CDR3 protein is CASRPGQGGTGELFF. The CDR3 nucleotides are TGTGCCAGCAGACCCGGACAGGGGGGCACCGGGGAGCTGTTTTTT.

The CDR3 loop is CASSARTGNGEQFF. The CDR3 region has the DNA TGTGCCAGCAGCGCCAGGACAGGGAACGGGGAGCAGTTCTTC. The rearrangement joins TRBV9 to TRBJ2-1, with 8 bases aligning to TRBD1. This CDR3 spans 14 amino acids. Germline CDR1 is SGDLS and CDR2 is YYNGEE. V gave up 3 bases and J gave up 10 bases; unmatched junction bases: 9.

The chain links TRBV25-1 to TRBJ2-1; possible D gene TRBD1, 6 bases. The V end was cut by 4 bases, the J end by 0 bases, with 10 bases between. This CDR3 is 15 amino acids long. Germline assignment: CDR1 MGHDK and CDR2 SYGVNS. This CDR3 reads CASSVTGSSYNEQFF. CDR3 sequence (DNA): TGTGCCAGCAGTGTCACAGGGAGCTCCTACAATGAGCAGTTCTTC.

V usage is TRBV5-1 and J usage is TRBJ2-7; 10 nucleotides agree with TRBD1. Per the germline V gene, CDR1 is SGHRS and CDR2 is YFSETQ. This CDR3 is built from 14 residues. Losses at the gene ends were 4 bases for V and 2 bases for J; bases not matched to a gene: 3. In DNA, the CDR3 is TGCGCCAGCAGCCACGGACAGGGGGCCTACGAGCAGTACTTC. Encoded protein: CASSHGQGAYEQYF.

This clone has more than one count but fewer than ten. The V and J genes are TRBV9 and TRBJ2-7; 7 nucleotides align to TRBD1. Looked up from germline, CDR1 is SGDLS and CDR2 is YYNGEE. The trim removed 3 bases at V and 0 bases at J, leaving 3 bases unmatched. This CDR3 has 14 amino acids. The CDR3 region is CASSDGQVSYEQYF. Here the CDR3 DNA reads TGTGCCAGCAGCGACGGACAGGTCTCCTACGAGCAGTACTTC. Filled out from reference TRBV9 and TRBJ2-7, the complete variable domain reads DSGVTQTPKHLITATGQRVTLRCSPRSGDLSVYWYQQSLDQGLQFLIQYYNGEERAKGNILERFSAQQFPDLHSELNLSSLELGDSALYFCASSDGQVSYEQYFGPGTRLTVT.

This rearrangement joins TRBV10-3 to TRBJ2-7; TRBD2 agrees at 12 bases. There are 15 residues in the CDR3. Trimming took 6 bases from V and 3 from J; bases not matched to a gene: 6. Looked up from germline, CDR1 is ENHRY and CDR2 is SYGVKD. The CDR3 here is CAISTILAGGYEQYF. The CDR3 region has the DNA TGTGCCATCAGCACAATACTAGCGGGAGGCTACGAGCAGTACTTC.

The gene calls are TRBV25-1 and TRBJ2-7; maybe TRBD1 (6 bases). The CDR3 contains 13 residues. The V and J ends lost 6 bases and 0 bases respectively, with 9 bases between them. Per germline, CDR1 MGHDK and CDR2 SYGVNS. The CDR3 loop is CASRRDNSYEQYF. The CDR3 DNA follows: TGTGCCAGCAGACGGGACAACTCCTACGAGCAGTACTTC.

The rearrangement joins TRBV18 to TRBJ2-7, with TRBD2 matching 13 bases. Germline assignment: CDR1 KGHSH and CDR2 LQKENI. The CDR3 contains 19 residues. V was clipped by 6 bases and J by 3 bases; unmatched bases: 17. As DNA, the CDR3 is TGTGCCAGCTCGCCGGGACACACAACGGGACTAGCGGGAATCTACGAGCAGTACTTC. Protein: CASSPGHTTGLAGIYEQYF.

CDR3 residues: CASSLEGGGETQYF. DNA for the CDR3: TGCGCCAGCAGCTTGGAGGGAGGGGGAGAGACCCAGTACTTC. This rearrangement joins TRBV5-1 to TRBJ2-5; the D gene is possibly TRBD2 (7 bases). Trimming stripped 0 bases from V and 4 bases from J, with 10 bases between. Looked up from germline, CDR1 is SGHRS and CDR2 is YFSETQ. CDR3 size: 14 residues.

This rearrangement joins TRBV2 to TRBJ1-4; D call uncertain. The germline gives CDR1 SNHLY, CDR2 FYNNEI. This CDR3 contains 16 residues. With 4 bases removed from V and 0 bases from J, the gap between germline ends came to 12 bases. The CDR3 reads CASSARSLATNEKLFF. The CDR3 nucleotides read TGTGCCAGCAGTGCCCGCAGTCTTGCAACTAATGAAAAACTGTTTTTT.

In this sample, this clone turned up once. The chain uses TRBV27 and TRBJ1-2; a possible D gene is TRBD1 (5 bases). The CDR3 is 14 amino acids. The V end lost 0 bases, the J end lost 4 bases, and 9 bases lay between the germline ends. Germline V CDR1 and CDR2: MNHEY, SMNVEV (reference sequence). Here the CDR3 reads CASSLSPGPYGYTF. CDR3 sequence (DNA): TGTGCCAGCAGTTTATCGCCAGGGCCCTATGGCTACACCTTC.

The chain uses TRBV5-1 and TRBJ2-1; 7 bases align to TRBD2. CDR3 size: 14 residues. V lost 6 bases and J lost 7; bases outside the gene matches: 10. Germline V lookup: CDR1 SGHRS, CDR2 YFSETQ. The chain's CDR3 is CASTVGEGLNEQFF. The DNA for the CDR3 is TGCGCCAGCACAGTAGGGGAGGGCCTGAATGAGCAGTTCTTC.

V usage is TRBV30 and J usage is TRBJ2-7; a possible D gene is TRBD2 (6 bases). The CDR3 is 12 amino acids. Trimming removed 4 bases from V and 4 bases from J, with 11 bases in between. Per germline, CDR1 GTSNPN and CDR2 SVGIG (reference sequence). CDR3 coding DNA: TGTGCCTGGAATGTTGGGGGGTACGAGCAGTACTTC. Amino acids: CAWNVGGYEQYF.

This chain uses TRBV7-9 with TRBJ2-7, with a tentative D call TRBD2 (5 bases). From germline, CDR1 is SEHNR and CDR2 FQNEAQ (reference sequence). The CDR3 length is 13 residues. The V gene lost 4 bases and the J gene lost 3 bases, with 10 bases spanning the gap. CDR3 in amino acids: CASSSHRDYEQYF. The CDR3 DNA reads TGTGCCAGCAGCTCGCACCGGGACTACGAGCAGTACTTC.

The rearrangement links TRBV7-2 to TRBJ2-7; tentatively, D is TRBD2 (6 bases). The CDR3 sequence is 15 residues long. Trimming shortened V by 5 bases and J by 2 bases, and 16 bases separated the two germline ends. From germline, CDR1 is SGHTA and CDR2 FQGNSA. CDR3 loop: CASSKDASETYEQYF. CDR3 nucleotide sequence: TGTGCCAGCAGCAAGGATGCTAGCGAAACCTACGAGCAGTACTTC. Using reference TRBV7-2 and TRBJ2-7 for the parts outside the CDR3, the full variable domain is GAGVSQSPSNKVTEKGKDVELRCDPISGHTALYWYRQSLGQGLEFLIYFQGNSAPDKSGLPSDRFSAERTGGSVSTLTIQRTQQEDSAVYLCASSKDASETYEQYFGPGTRLTVT.

The chain joins TRBV5-1 to TRBJ2-6; TRBD1 agrees at 11 bases. The V and J ends lost 0 bases and 0 bases, in that order; junction bases with no gene match: 5. The CDR3 runs 19 residues. Germline CDR1 reads SGHRS; CDR2 reads YFSETQ. The CDR3 DNA is TGCGCCAGCAGCTTGGGGGACAGGGGGTCTGGCTCTGGGGCCAACGTCCTGACTTTC. It yields the protein CASSLGDRGSGSGANVLTF.

CDR3 loop: CAWNPGLSYEQYF. CDR3 DNA sequence: TGTGCCTGGAATCCAGGGTTATCCTACGAGCAGTACTTC. The chain is built from TRBV30 and TRBJ2-7, with D possibly matching TRBD1 (5 bases). Germline CDR1 and CDR2: GTSNPN and SVGIG (reference sequence). The CDR3 loop spans 13 amino acids. The V end was cut by 4 bases, the J end by 1 base, with 11 bases between. The full variable domain, with the rest looked up from reference TRBV30 and TRBJ2-7, is SQTIHQWPATLVQPVGSPLSLECTVEGTSNPNLYWYRQAAGRGLQLLFYSVGIGQISSEVPQNLSASRPQDRQFILSSKKLLLSDSGFYLCAWNPGLSYEQYFGPGTRLTVT.

The chain links TRBV9 to TRBJ1-4; unclear D gene. Germline V lookup: CDR1 SGDLS, CDR2 YYNGEE. CDR3 size: 15 residues. V was clipped by 0 bases and J by 0 bases, with 6 bases between them. CDR3 in amino acids: CASSVDSTTNEKLFF. The CDR3 DNA is TGTGCCAGCAGCGTAGATTCCACAACTAATGAAAAACTGTTTTTT.

V is TRBV29-1 and J is TRBJ2-1; D might be TRBD1 (5 bases). V lost 6 bases, J lost 6 bases, and 21 bases lay in between. Germline V lookup: CDR1 SQVTM, CDR2 ANQGSEA. This CDR3 spans 15 amino acids. CDR3 sequence: CSVRKSLTAPNEQFF. The CDR3, as DNA: TGCAGCGTCAGAAAATCCCTGACAGCTCCCAATGAGCAGTTCTTC.

This sequence joins TRBV28 and TRBJ2-3; 7 bases match TRBD2. Trimming took 5 bases from V and 0 from J; bases not matched to a gene: 8. This CDR3 is 16 amino acids long. Germline V lookup: CDR1 MDHEN, CDR2 SYDVKM. The CDR3 loop is CASSPRDYASTDTQYF. CDR3 sequence (DNA): TGTGCCAGCAGTCCACGGGACTACGCTAGCACAGATACGCAGTATTTT.

The chain has TRBV27 and TRBJ2-1; 11 bases fit TRBD2. J lost 14 bases, V lost 7 bases, and 19 bases had no gene match. CDR1 is MNHEY, CDR2 SMNVEV, per germline (reference sequence). This CDR3 contains 16 residues. CDR3 sequence (DNA): TGTGCCAGCACCCCCTGGCTAGCGGGAGGCCGGAACTGGGAGTTCTTC. Translation gives CASTPWLAGGRNWEFF.

This clone was seen once. The chain carries TRBV19 and TRBJ1-5, with D possibly being TRBD1 (6 bases). The V gene lost 6 bases and the J gene lost 0 bases, with 15 bases spanning the gap. CDR1 and CDR2 from the germline V gene are LNHDA and SQIVND (reference sequence). The CDR3 totals 16 residues. The CDR3 DNA reads TGTGCCAGTAGCCTCCTGACAGGTAATAGCAATCAGCCCCAGCATTTT. It translates to CASSLLTGNSNQPQHF. The whole variable domain, filled in from reference TRBV19 and TRBJ1-5, reads DGGITQSPKYLFRKEGQNVTLSCEQNLNHDAMYWYRQDPGQGLRLIYYSQIVNDFQKGDIAEGYSVSREKKESFPLTVTSAQKNPTAFYLCASSLLTGNSNQPQHFGDGTRLSIL.

This sequence joins TRBV2 and TRBJ2-1; 8 nucleotides agree with TRBD2. The CDR3 has 13 residues. The germline V gene has CDR1 SNHLY and CDR2 FYNNEI. The J segment lost 5 bases and the V segment lost 6 bases, leaving 3 bases of the junction unmatched. The CDR3 coding sequence is TGTGCCAGCAGGTGGGGACTAGACAATGAGCAGTTCTTC. It translates to CASRWGLDNEQFF.

The gene calls are TRBV6-1 and TRBJ2-2; TRBD2 might be the D (5 bases). V shed 6 bases and J shed 7 bases, with 15 bases lying between them. This CDR3 region has 14 residues. Germline lookup yields CDR1 MNHNS and CDR2 SASEGT. DNA for the CDR3: TGTGCCAGCAGGAAACCCGGGGTTGGCGGGGAGCTGTTTTTT. This sequence encodes CASRKPGVGGELFF.

This chain connects TRBV7-8 to TRBJ1-1; 9 bases match TRBD1. Germline trimming cut 2 bases from V and 0 bases from J; bases unmatched to any gene: 16. The CDR3 runs to 20 residues. Germline loops: CDR1 SGHVS, CDR2 FQNEAQ. For the CDR3, the DNA is TGTGCCAGCAGCTTAAACTCCAGGGACAGGGAAGAACCCATGAACACTGAAGCTTTCTTT. The encoded protein is CASSLNSRDREEPMNTEAFF.

The chain has TRBV19 and TRBJ1-5, with TRBD1 identical over 8 bases. The CDR3 consists of 16 residues. With 10 bases clipped from V and 1 base from J, the junction kept 12 bases outside the gene matches. Germline V lookup: CDR1 LNHDA, CDR2 SQIVND (reference sequence). For the CDR3, the DNA is TGTGCCACTCACGGCGGGCAGGGGGCCAGCAATCAGCCCCAGCATTTT. It yields the protein CATHGGQGASNQPQHF.

The chain combines TRBV9 with TRBJ1-1; TRBD1 matches 7 bases. The trim removed 0 bases at V and 2 bases at J, leaving 13 bases unmatched. Germline CDR1 and CDR2: SGDLS and YYNGEE. The CDR3 is 18 residues long. The CDR3 spells CASSVGLGGEFGNTEAFF. CDR3 nucleotide sequence: TGTGCCAGCAGCGTAGGATTAGGGGGCGAATTCGGCAACACTGAAGCTTTCTTT.

This clone was seen once. The J gene is TRBJ2-7, the V gene TRBV5-4; TRBD1 matches at 8 bases. Trimming at V came to 4 bases and at J to 5 bases, leaving 17 bases not matched to a gene. Germline V CDR1 and CDR2: SGHNT, YYREEE (reference sequence). The CDR3 runs to 17 residues. The CDR3 nucleotides read TGTGCCAGCAGCGCTCCTGGTCCAGGACAGGGAACTAACGAGCAGTACTTC. It encodes CASSAPGPGQGTNEQYF.

The rearrangement uses TRBV2 and TRBJ2-5; TRBD2 is a possible D gene (7 bases). Germline V gives CDR1 SNHLY, CDR2 FYNNEI. Trimming removed 9 bases at V and 9 bases at J, with 17 bases between. The CDR3 extends over 12 amino acids. The CDR3 DNA reads TGTGCCAGTCGGGGGCCCGCGGGGGCCCAGTACTTC. Protein product: CASRGPAGAQYF.